This T cell receptor beta chain was identified during a study of beta chain features in type 1 diabetes. Study conclusions and caveats: The influence of HLA type on TCRB rearrangement stayed undetermined.

Every donor provided one heparinised blood draw, which averaged approximately 100 mL. Researchers reported sorting CD4+ naive, central memory, regulatory and stem cell-like memory cells via CD45RO/CCR7/CD25/CD127/CD95/CD27. Details on this clone: As yet, its antigen is unknown.

Expressed TCRB transcripts were sequenced because the entire RNA isolate underwent reverse transcription. Using immunoSEQ multiplex PCR, the repertoire was profiled, and TCRdb retains in-frame clones only, with some absent. This repertoire shows about 5,700 clones, over 70% found once; its top ten account for roughly 2.1%. The CDR3 contains 16 residues. V shed 3 bases and J shed 0 bases, with 9 bases lying between them. The germline V gene encodes CDR1 SGHAT and CDR2 FQNNGV. The chain recombines TRBV11-2 with TRBJ2-6; D gene unclear. The sample consisted of Tregs from blood. The TCR sequence derives from a man younger than 35 in good health. CDR3: CASSFRRSSGANVLTF. The DNA of the CDR3 is TGTGCCAGCAGCTTTCGACGGAGCTCTGGGGCCAACGTCCTGACTTTC.